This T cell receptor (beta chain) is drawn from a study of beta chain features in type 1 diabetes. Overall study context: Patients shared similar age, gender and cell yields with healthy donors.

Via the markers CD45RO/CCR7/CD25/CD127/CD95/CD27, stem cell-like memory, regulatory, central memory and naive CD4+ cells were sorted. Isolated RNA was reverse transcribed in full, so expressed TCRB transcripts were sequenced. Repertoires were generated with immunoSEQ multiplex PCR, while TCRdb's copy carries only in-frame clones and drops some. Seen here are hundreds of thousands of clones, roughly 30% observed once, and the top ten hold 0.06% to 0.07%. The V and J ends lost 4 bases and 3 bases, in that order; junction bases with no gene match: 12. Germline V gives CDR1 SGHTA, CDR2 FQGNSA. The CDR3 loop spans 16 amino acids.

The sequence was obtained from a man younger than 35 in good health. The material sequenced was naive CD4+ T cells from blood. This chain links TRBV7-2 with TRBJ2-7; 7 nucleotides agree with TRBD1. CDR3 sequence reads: CASSSPDRATNYEQYF. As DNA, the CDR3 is TGTGCCAGCAGCTCGCCTGACAGGGCGACGAACTACGAGCAGTACTTC.